A single TCR beta chain is shown here with its context. Each sample's input was around 270 ng genomic DNA, some 38,000 genome equivalents. This specimen comes from a study of T cell clusters in autoimmune cytopenias. Looking at the study overall: The median distinct TRB clonotype count was about 2,400 per sample, from a median roughly 51,000 reads.

CDR1 MNHNS and CDR2 SASEGT come from the germline V gene. The CDR3 sequence is 12 residues long. Multiplex touch-down PCR amplified TRB using TRB-A and TRB-B pools in one tube. TCRdb reanalyzed the multiplex PCR reads and collapses them to one entry per CDR3 protein, without DNA. The sample has approximately 4,600 distinct CDR3 sequences; the top ten hold over 12%. The specimen sequenced was peripheral blood. This rearrangement joins TRBV6-1 to TRBJ2-1; TCRdb calls TRBD1, which cannot be checked without DNA. This sequence originates from a human donor with an autoimmune cytopenia or autoimmune hepatitis (not recorded which). The CDR3 sequence: CASSPWTGEQFF.